This TCR beta chain is from a study of blood T cell repertoires in COVID-19. V lost 4 bases and J lost 4, with 11 bases in between. CDR3 length equals 13 residues. Germline assignment: CDR1 SGHRS and CDR2 YFSETQ. Authors' analysis steps: By means of reference gene primer amplification, nucleated cell counts were estimated. Assay used: immunoSEQ multiplex PCR; TCRdb lists only in-frame clones, some missing. Clone size and the V and J calls come from that table; the DNA yielded D and trimming. This sample has more than 150,000 clones, with 70% to 80% found just once. The sample comprised peripheral blood. The TCR comes from a man aged 50 or older who had recovered from COVID-19. This chain uses TRBV5-1 with TRBJ2-5; D gene uncertain. The CDR3 loop reads CASSDNFGETQYF. CDR3 bases: TGCGCCAGCAGCGACAACTTTGGAGAGACCCAGTACTTC. The full variable domain, completed using reference TRBV5-1 and TRBJ2-5, is KAGVTQTPRYLIKTRGQQVTLSCSPISGHRSVSWYQQTPGQGLQFLFEYFSETQRNKGNFPGRFSGRQFSNSRSEMNVSTLELGDSALYLCASSDNFGETQYFGPGTRLLVL.